These T cell receptor beta chains were read from a single sample in a study of Graves' ophthalmopathy and Graves' hyperthyroidism. TCRdb itself ran the multiplex PCR reads through MiXCR, one entry per CDR3 protein. This sample yields about 480,000 distinct CDR3 sequences, of which roughly 14% are seen a single time; around 9.8% belongs to the top ten. Material: blood. These receptors all stem from a woman in her 30s with Graves' ophthalmopathy. Both conserved end residues are part of each CDR3. A D gene is named only where the DNA matches it firmly. Rows give clone size only sometimes, using once, few, many, or a class for an expanded clone.

CDR3 | DNA | D | V | size | J
CASSSNMPEAFF | TGTGCCAGCAGTTCCAATATGCCTGAAGCTTTCTTT | - | TRBV28 | many | TRBJ1-1
CASSQSGRAEYEQYF | TGCGCCAGCAGTCAAAGCGGGAGGGCCGAGTACGAGCAGTACTTC | TRBD2 | TRBV5-1 | many | TRBJ2-7
CASSLDRGAVTEAFF | TGTGCCAGCAGCTTAGATCGGGGGGCGGTCACTGAAGCTTTCTTT | - | TRBV11-2 | few | TRBJ1-1
CASSSRLAGGRETQYF | TGCGCCAGCAGCTCGAGACTAGCGGGGGGGCGTGAGACCCAGTACTTC | TRBD2 | TRBV5-1 | - | TRBJ2-5
CASTRLGETNTGELFF | TGTGCCAGCACCCGGCTAGGAGAGACGAACACCGGGGAGCTGTTTTTT | - | TRBV12-3/TRBV12-4 | - | TRBJ2-2
CASSLAFGPIGYGYTF | TGTGCCAGCAGCTTAGCGTTTGGCCCTATTGGCTATGGCTACACCTTC | - | TRBV7-6 | many | TRBJ1-2
CASSLAAQYEQYF | TGTGCCAGCAGTTTAGCCGCCCAGTACGAGCAGTACTTC | - | TRBV12-3/TRBV12-4 | many | TRBJ2-7
CASSPGQPGETQYF | TGCGCCAGCAGCCCGGGACAGCCTGGGGAGACCCAGTACTTC | TRBD1 | TRBV5-1 | - | TRBJ2-5
CASHLGGELFF | TGTGCCAGTCATCTGGGCGGGGAGCTGTTTTTT | - | TRBV12-3/TRBV12-4 | many | TRBJ2-2
CASSPQGGEQYF | TGTGCCAGCAGCCCGCAGGGAGGTGAGCAGTACTTC | - | TRBV7-2 | many | TRBJ2-7
CASSYNYQETQYF | TGTGCCAGCAGTTACAACTACCAAGAGACCCAGTACTTC | - | TRBV6-5 | many | TRBJ2-5